The entry below describes one T cell receptor (beta chain). The target antigen is unknown. This sample is drawn from a study of T cells after yellow fever vaccination. Overall study context: Fractions of low cell number were prepared using SMART-Seq v4 Ultra Low Input.

Germline V gene lookup returns CDR1 SGHRS and CDR2 YFSETQ. The V end lost 1 base, the J end lost 5 bases, and 12 bases lay between the germline ends. The CDR3 covers 14 residues. TCRdb re-analysed the 5' RACE reads in MiXCR, keeping a single row per CDR3 protein. The sample lists about 550,000 distinct CDR3 sequences, about a fifth seen once, with more than 13% in the top ten. Study-level points and caveats: Primary-vaccination clones mostly resurfaced post-booster (about 95% CD4, 85% to 90% CD8). Researchers report a weaker secondary response that nonetheless peaked faster, day 5 versus 15. Contamination of FACS-sorted repertoires by abundant clonotypes from the bulk population could occur.

Source: PBMCs, taken 15 days after the yellow fever booster vaccination. This sequence was found in a man aged 25 to 40 who received the YFV17D yellow fever vaccine. The rearrangement links TRBV5-1 to TRBJ2-5; D perhaps matches TRBD1 (5 bases). CDR3 DNA: TGCGCCAGCAGCTTGAAGGGGTTAAGCGAGACCCAGTACTTC. This translates into CASSLKGLSETQYF. Combining the CDR3 with reference TRBV5-1 and TRBJ2-5 gives the whole variable domain KAGVTQTPRYLIKTRGQQVTLSCSPISGHRSVSWYQQTPGQGLQFLFEYFSETQRNKGNFPGRFSGRQFSNSRSEMNVSTLELGDSALYLCASSLKGLSETQYFGPGTRLLVL.